This T cell receptor (beta chain) was recorded in a study of early T cells in non-severe SARS-CoV-2 infection. Germline CDR1 is SGHNT and CDR2 is YENEEA. The CDR3 extends over 15 amino acids. V lost 4 bases to trimming and J lost 3 bases, with 13 bases between them. TCRdb reprocessed the 5' RACE reads via MiXCR and lists one record per CDR3 protein. The repertoire includes roughly 35,000 distinct CDR3 sequences, roughly 3.9% of them detected once, and less than 12% sits in the top ten. This chain links TRBV11-3 with TRBJ2-1; D remains ambiguous. Sequenced material: whole blood. The source is an adult who was a healthcare worker with PCR-confirmed SARS-CoV-2 infection or an uninfected control (not recorded which). The CDR3 reads CASSSGRVNYNEQFF. The CDR3 region has the DNA TGTGCCAGCAGCTCTGGACGGGTGAACTACAATGAGCAGTTCTTC.